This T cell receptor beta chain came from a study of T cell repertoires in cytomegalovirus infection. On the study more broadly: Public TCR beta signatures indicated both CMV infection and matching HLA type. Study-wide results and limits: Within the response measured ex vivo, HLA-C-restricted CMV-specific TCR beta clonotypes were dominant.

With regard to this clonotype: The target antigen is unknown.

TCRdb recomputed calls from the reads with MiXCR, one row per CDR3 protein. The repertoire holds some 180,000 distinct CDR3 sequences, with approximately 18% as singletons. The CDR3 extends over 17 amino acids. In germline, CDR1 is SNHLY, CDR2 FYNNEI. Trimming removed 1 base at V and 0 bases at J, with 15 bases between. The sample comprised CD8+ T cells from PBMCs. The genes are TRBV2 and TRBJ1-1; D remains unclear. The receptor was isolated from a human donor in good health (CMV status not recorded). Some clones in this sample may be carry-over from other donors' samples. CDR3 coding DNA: TGTGCCAGCAGTGAAGATTGGCAGCAGTCTATGAACACTGAAGCTTTCTTT. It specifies CASSEDWQQSMNTEAFF.